The 11 T cell receptor beta chains reported below all come from one sample, sequenced in a study of blood T cell repertoires in COVID-19. Data came from immunoSEQ multiplex PCR; TCRdb stores just in-frame clones and leaves some out. The repertoire holds 170,000 or so clones, 85% to 90% seen once, with 5% to 7.5% in the top ten. What was sequenced was PBMCs or T cells enriched from blood (not recorded which). Every receptor here comes from a man between 40 and 49 years old who had recovered from COVID-19.

The chain combines TRBV6-5 with TRBJ1-4, with TRBD1 matching over 7 bases. Trimming at V came to 4 bases and at J to 8 bases, leaving 7 bases not matched to a gene. This CDR3 spans 14 amino acids. Germline V gives CDR1 MNHEY, CDR2 SVGAGI. The CDR3 bases are TGTGCCAGCAGTTTTGACAGGGACGGAGAAAAACTGTTTTTT. Encoded protein: CASSFDRDGEKLFF.

The rearrangement uses TRBV7-9 and TRBJ2-7; 7 nucleotides align to TRBD1. Trimming removed 3 bases from V and 6 bases from J; junction bases left unmatched: 8. Germline values: CDR1 SEHNR, CDR2 FQNEAQ (reference sequence). CDR3 length: 14 residues. This chain's CDR3 is CASSLTLQGSEQYF. The CDR3 DNA sequence: TGTGCCAGCAGCTTGACCCTACAGGGGAGCGAGCAGTACTTC. The complete variable domain, with remaining parts taken from reference TRBV7-9 and TRBJ2-7, reads DTGVSQNPRHKITKRGQNVTFRCDPISEHNRLYWYRQTLGQGPEFLTYFQNEAQLEKSRLLSDRFSAERPKGSFSTLEIQRTEQGDSAMYLCASSLTLQGSEQYFGPGTRLTVT.

This clone appeared a few times. This chain uses TRBV9 with TRBJ2-3; 10 bases are shared with TRBD2. CDR1 is SGDLS, CDR2 YYNGEE, per germline. V was clipped by 0 bases and J by 0 bases; unmatched bases: 7. The CDR3 is made up of 18 amino acids. CDR3 protein: CASSVGQRGGRSTDTQYF. The DNA for the CDR3 is TGTGCCAGCAGCGTAGGCCAGCGGGGGGGCCGGAGCACAGATACGCAGTATTTT.

The chain carries TRBV2 and TRBJ1-1; possibly TRBD1 for D (6 bases). V was pared by 6 bases and J by 7 bases, with 18 bases between. CDR1 is SNHLY and CDR2 is FYNNEI in the germline V gene. The CDR3 covers 14 residues. CDR3 sequence (DNA): TGTGCCAGCAGAAGACCGGGACAAGACGATGAAGCTTTCTTT. Its translation: CASRRPGQDDEAFF.

The chain couples TRBV4-1 to TRBJ1-2, with a possible D match to TRBD1 (5 bases). The germline V and J ends were trimmed by 1 base and 4 bases, with 7 bases remaining between them. CDR1 and CDR2 (germline): MGHRA, YSYEKL. CDR3 length equals 13 residues. The CDR3 is CASSQGGGYGYTF. As DNA, the CDR3 is TGCGCCAGCAGCCAAGGCGGGGGCTATGGCTACACCTTC.

For the CDR3, the DNA is TGTGCCAGCAGCCGGGACATTTTGGGCGAGCAGTACTTC. This codes for CASSRDILGEQYF. The chain employs TRBV27 and TRBJ2-7; TRBD1 is a possible D gene (6 bases). The length of the CDR3 is 13 residues. The germline CDR1 and CDR2 sequences are MNHEY and SMNVEV (reference sequence). V dropped 6 bases and J dropped 6 bases, with 15 bases sitting between them.

In its sample, this clone was seen a few times. This rearrangement joins TRBV2 to TRBJ2-5; 12 bases are shared with TRBD2. V lost 0 bases and J lost 5; bases outside the gene matches: 10. CDR3 length equals 18 residues. Germline CDR1 and CDR2: SNHLY and FYNNEI. The chain's CDR3 is CASSEAASGGAGRETQYF. The CDR3 nucleotides are TGTGCCAGCAGTGAAGCGGCTAGCGGGGGGGCCGGTAGGGAGACCCAGTACTTC.

This rearrangement joins TRBV6-5 to TRBJ1-6; 7 nucleotides match TRBD1. CDR1 and CDR2 (germline): MNHEY, SVGAGI. V shed 6 bases, J shed 4 bases, and the junction held 6 bases outside the gene matches. CDR3 size: 15 residues. The DNA for the CDR3 is TGTGCCAGCAGGGGACAGAGCGCTTATAATTCACCCCTCCACTTT. As protein: CASRGQSAYNSPLHF.

This chain connects TRBV4-1 to TRBJ2-3, with TRBD2 matching over 7 bases. The CDR3 length is 13 residues. In germline, CDR1 is MGHRA, CDR2 YSYEKL. The trim removed 8 bases at V and 3 bases at J, leaving 5 bases unmatched. The CDR3 DNA is TGCGCCAGCCGGGGAGGGCTTACAGATACGCAGTATTTT. Encoded protein: CASRGGLTDTQYF.

The chain couples TRBV11-3 to TRBJ2-1; weak D call: TRBD2 (5 bases). The CDR3 loop spans 13 amino acids. V dropped 2 bases and J dropped 7 bases, with 9 bases sitting between them. CDR1 is SGHNT, CDR2 YENEEA, per germline. CDR3 in amino acids: CASSLFEGNEQFF. CDR3 DNA: TGTGCCAGCAGCTTATTTGAGGGAAATGAGCAGTTCTTC.

The gene calls are TRBV10-1 and TRBJ1-1; 10 bases map to TRBD1. Germline V gives CDR1 WNHNN, CDR2 SYGVQD (reference sequence). Trimming cost V 6 bases and J 4 bases; bases outside gene matches: 8. The CDR3 consists of 15 residues. This CDR3 reads CASSGGTGVGTEAFF. The CDR3 region has the DNA TGCGCCAGCAGCGGAGGGACAGGGGTCGGCACTGAAGCTTTCTTT.